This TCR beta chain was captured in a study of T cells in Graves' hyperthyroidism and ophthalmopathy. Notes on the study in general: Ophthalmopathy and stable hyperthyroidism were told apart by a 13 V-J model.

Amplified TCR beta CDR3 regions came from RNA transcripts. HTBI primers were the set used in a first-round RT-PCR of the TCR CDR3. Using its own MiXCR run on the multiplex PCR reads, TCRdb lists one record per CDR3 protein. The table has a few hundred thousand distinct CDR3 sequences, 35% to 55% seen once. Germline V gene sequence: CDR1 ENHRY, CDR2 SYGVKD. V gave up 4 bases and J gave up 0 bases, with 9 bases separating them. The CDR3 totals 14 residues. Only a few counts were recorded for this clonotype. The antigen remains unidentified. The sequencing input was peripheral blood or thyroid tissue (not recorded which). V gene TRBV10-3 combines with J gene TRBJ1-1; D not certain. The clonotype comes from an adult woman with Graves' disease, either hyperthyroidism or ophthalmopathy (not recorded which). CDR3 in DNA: TGTGCCATCAGTGCTGTGTCCATGAACACTGAAGCTTTCTTT. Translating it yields CAISAVSMNTEAFF.